Each of the 20 T cell receptor beta chains below was sequenced from the same sample in a study of blood T cell repertoires in COVID-19. Some clones are missing from TCRdb's copy, which holds only in-frame ones; the method was immunoSEQ multiplex PCR. The top ten clones hold 1.5% of a sample with hundreds of thousands of clones, approximately 87% of them seen once. The sequenced sample was peripheral blood. The receptors originated from a woman between 35 and 50 years old who had recovered from COVID-19.

This CDR3 reads CASSPTSGFQGGTQYF. The DNA of the CDR3 is TGTGCCAGCAGCCCAACGTCCGGGTTCCAGGGCGGTACGCAGTATTTT. This chain links TRBV9 with TRBJ2-3; the D gene is possibly TRBD1 (5 bases). V was cut by 4 bases and J by 8 bases, with 23 bases left in between. There are 16 residues in the CDR3. Germline CDR1 and CDR2: SGDLS and YYNGEE.

The genes are TRBV11-2 and TRBJ2-1, with TRBD2 matching 7 bases. Germline V CDR1 and CDR2: SGHAT, FQNNGV. The trim removed 5 bases at V and 11 bases at J, leaving 15 bases unmatched. CDR3 length: 15 amino acids. This chain's CDR3 is CASSPPQRGSGQQFF. The CDR3 DNA is TGTGCCAGCAGCCCCCCCCAGCGGGGCTCCGGCCAGCAGTTCTTC.

There are a few counts of this clone. The CDR3 here is CATSRDRGLNTEAFF. CDR3 in DNA: TGTGCCACCAGCAGGGACAGGGGCCTGAACACTGAAGCTTTCTTT. V is TRBV15 and J is TRBJ1-1, with TRBD1 identical over 9 bases. The V gene's germline CDR1 is LNHNV and CDR2 YYDKDF (reference sequence). The junction had 2 bases not matched to a gene; V was cut back by 3 bases and J by 0 bases. The CDR3 runs to 15 residues.

The gene calls are TRBV11-2 and TRBJ1-2, with D maybe TRBD1 (6 bases). The V gene's germline CDR1 is SGHAT and CDR2 FQNNGV. The CDR3 totals 12 residues. Trimming pared 3 bases from V and 8 bases from J, leaving 10 bases between. In DNA form, the CDR3 reads TGTGCCAGCAGCTTCCAGGGGAGCGGCTACACCTTC. Translated, it gives CASSFQGSGYTF.

This chain connects TRBV6-4 to TRBJ1-2; 9 nucleotides align to TRBD1. The CDR3 has 15 residues. Unmatched junction bases numbered 6, after V lost 4 bases and J lost 3 bases. The germline CDR1 and CDR2 sequences are MRHNA and SNTAGT. DNA for the CDR3: TGTGCCAGCAGTGCCGGGACAGGGTGGGACTATGGCTACACCTTC. This translates into CASSAGTGWDYGYTF.

The count of this clone is one. The chain combines TRBV19 with TRBJ1-2; TRBD1 aligns across 9 bases. Germline V gives CDR1 LNHDA, CDR2 SQIVND (reference sequence). V shed 6 bases and J 5 bases; nucleotides not matched to a gene: 7. The CDR3 is 14 amino acids. The CDR3 is CASSKKGQGYGYTF. Written as DNA, the CDR3 is TGTGCCAGTAGCAAGAAGGGACAGGGATATGGCTACACCTTC.

This rearrangement joins TRBV4-1 to TRBJ2-1, with a weak D call TRBD2 (6 bases). CDR3 length equals 14 residues. V was cut by 4 bases and J by 6 bases, with 13 bases left in between. From germline, CDR1 is MGHRA and CDR2 YSYEKL. CDR3 in DNA: TGCGCCAGCAGCCCCAGGAAGGGAGGCAATGAGCAGTTCTTC. As protein: CASSPRKGGNEQFF.

The CDR3 protein is CASSSRDRDTYEQYF. The CDR3 DNA reads TGTGCCAGCTCATCCCGGGACAGGGACACCTACGAGCAGTACTTC. The rearrangement joins TRBV18 to TRBJ2-7; the match to TRBD1 covers 9 bases. V trimming: 5 bases; J trimming: 2 bases; junction bases outside the gene matches: 7. From germline, CDR1 is KGHSH and CDR2 LQKENI. This CDR3 has 15 residues.

The V and J genes are TRBV7-2 and TRBJ1-2, with D tentatively TRBD1 (5 bases). Germline assignment: CDR1 SGHTA and CDR2 FQGNSA. Trimming removed 11 bases at V and 8 bases at J, with 21 bases between. CDR3 size: 13 residues. DNA for the CDR3: TGTGCCGTCGAGGACACAAGAAGGTACGGCTACACCTTC. As protein: CAVEDTRRYGYTF. Combining the CDR3 with reference TRBV7-2 and TRBJ1-2 gives the whole variable domain GAGVSQSPSNKVTEKGKDVELRCDPISGHTALYWYRQSLGQGLEFLIYFQGNSAPDKSGLPSDRFSAERTGGSVSTLTIQRTQQEDSAVYLCAVEDTRRYGYTFGSGTRLTVV.

V and J are TRBV13 and TRBJ2-1, with 11 bases lining up with TRBD2. Germline V CDR1 and CDR2: PRHDT, FYEKMQ (reference sequence). The CDR3 loop spans 17 amino acids. The ends lost 5 bases at V and 0 bases at J; junction bases unmatched: 6. The CDR3 nucleotides are TGTGCCAGCAGCCTGACTAGCGGGGCCTCCTCCTACAATGAGCAGTTCTTC. This gives the protein CASSLTSGASSYNEQFF. Filled out from reference TRBV13 and TRBJ2-1, the complete variable domain reads AAGVIQSPRHLIKEKRETATLKCYPIPRHDTVYWYQQGPGQDPQFLISFYEKMQSDKGSIPDRFSAQQFSDYHSELNMSSLELGDSALYFCASSLTSGASSYNEQFFGPGTRLTVL.

The rearrangement links TRBV7-2 to TRBJ1-2; D ambiguous. From germline, CDR1 is SGHTA and CDR2 FQGNSA. The CDR3 covers 15 residues. Between the trimmed V and J ends, which lost 2 bases and 1 base, there was a span of 11 bases. CDR3 in DNA: TGTGCCAGCAGCTTAAGCGGCGCTCTTAACTATGGCTACACCTTC. Its translation is CASSLSGALNYGYTF.

The CDR3 region has the DNA TGTGCCAGCAGCTTGGATTCGGGGTGGTACAATGAGCAGTTCTTC. Amino acids: CASSLDSGWYNEQFF. The chain recombines TRBV7-9 with TRBJ2-1; the D gene is possibly TRBD2 (5 bases). Trimming cost V 3 bases and J 4 bases, with 13 bases left between them. CDR3 size: 15 residues. CDR1 is SEHNR and CDR2 is FQNEAQ in the germline V gene (reference sequence).

The rearrangement links TRBV28 to TRBJ2-7; weak D call: TRBD1 (7 bases). This CDR3 is built from 15 residues. V was clipped by 5 bases and J by 3 bases, with 17 bases between them. Germline V gene lookup returns CDR1 MDHEN and CDR2 SYDVKM. CDR3 in DNA: TGTGCCAGCAGTCCCAATCCAGGGGGGCGCTACGAGCAGTACTTC. This encodes CASSPNPGGRYEQYF.

This clone was counted a single time. V is TRBV7-9 and J is TRBJ2-3, with 9 nucleotides matching TRBD1. V lost 4 bases to trimming and J lost 0 bases; unmatched junction nucleotides: 5. The germline CDR1 and CDR2 sequences are SEHNR and FQNEAQ (reference sequence). The CDR3 consists of 16 residues. The CDR3 reads CASSSGTGTSTDTQYF. CDR3 nucleotides: TGTGCCAGCAGCTCCGGGACAGGGACTAGCACAGATACGCAGTATTTT.

V is TRBV4-3 and J is TRBJ1-1; D perhaps matches TRBD1 (5 bases). Trimming took 0 bases from V and 3 from J, leaving 11 bases between them. The CDR3 is made up of 15 amino acids. Germline V lookup: CDR1 LGHNA, CDR2 YSLEER. The CDR3 coding sequence is TGCGCCAGCAGCCAAGAGGGCAGGGCATACACTGAAGCTTTCTTT. Protein sequence: CASSQEGRAYTEAFF.

The CDR3 DNA sequence: TGTGCCAGTAGTTTCCGGGACAGGGGCACTGAAGCTTTCTTT. Its translation: CASSFRDRGTEAFF. V and J are TRBV19 and TRBJ1-1, with TRBD1 identical over 10 bases. V trimming: 5 bases; J trimming: 4 bases; junction bases outside the gene matches: 4. Germline V lookup: CDR1 LNHDA, CDR2 SQIVND (reference sequence). The CDR3 is 14 amino acids.

This clone occurred once. This sequence joins TRBV12-5 and TRBJ2-5; D gene uncertain. Deletions cut 3 bases from V and 2 bases from J, with 10 bases between. Germline V gene data show CDR1 as LGHNT and CDR2 as FRNRAP. The CDR3 has 14 amino acids. CDR3 nucleotide sequence: TGTGCTAGTGGTTTCCCTGGCACACAAGAGACCCAGTACTTC. Protein: CASGFPGTQETQYF. Combining the CDR3 with reference TRBV12-5 and TRBJ2-5 gives the whole variable domain DARVTQTPRHKVTEMGQEVTMRCQPILGHNTVFWYRQTMMQGLELLAYFRNRAPLDDSGMPKDRFSAEMPDATLATLKIQPSEPRDSAVYFCASGFPGTQETQYFGPGTRLLVL.

This rearrangement joins TRBV9 to TRBJ2-1; tentative D call: TRBD2 (6 bases). V was shortened by 0 bases and J by 1 base, with 11 bases between the two germline ends. CDR3 length equals 16 residues. Per germline, CDR1 SGDLS and CDR2 YYNGEE. CDR3: CASSVGGTQSYNEQFF. The CDR3 nucleotides are TGTGCCAGCAGCGTAGGCGGGACTCAGTCCTACAATGAGCAGTTCTTC.

As for this clone: In the same sample, other DNA sequences code for this CDR3. The chain links TRBV11-2 to TRBJ2-7; tentatively, D is TRBD2 (5 bases). There are 13 residues in the CDR3. With 1 base removed from V and 3 bases from J, the gap between germline ends came to 7 bases. The germline V gene encodes CDR1 SGHAT and CDR2 FQNNGV. The CDR3 DNA reads as TGTGCCAGCAGCTTAGTAGGAGGCTACGAGCAGTACTTC. Translation: CASSLVGGYEQYF.

V is TRBV7-3 and J is TRBJ2-5; D is unresolved. Trimming removed 1 base at V and 5 bases at J, with 8 bases between. This CDR3 comprises 13 residues. Per the germline V gene, CDR1 is SGHTA and CDR2 is FQGTGA. The CDR3 nucleotides are TGTGCCAGCAGCTTAAGACCGAGGGAGACCCAGTACTTC. Translating it yields CASSLRPRETQYF. Supplemented by reference TRBV7-3 and TRBJ2-5, the full variable domain reads GAGVSQTPSNKVTEKGKYVELRCDPISGHTALYWYRQSLGQGPEFLIYFQGTGAADDSGLPNDRFFAVRPEGSVSTLKIQRTERGDSAVYLCASSLRPRETQYFGPGTRLLVL.